The clone carrying this TCR beta chain was found many times. Antigen unknown. These data come from a study of naive and memory T cell subsets. Study-level results: TCR counts from RNA may reflect activation-linked expression changes. Gini index rose across naive, CM, EM and EMRA in CD4 and CD8.

CMV status came from CD4+ T cell IFNgamma after overnight CMV lysate stimulation of fresh PBMCs. Two oligonucleotides, mixed equimolar, formed the beta constant-region primer covering TRBC1 and TRBC2. Four rounds of PCR amplified the ligated cDNA using nested alpha and beta constant-region primers plus SP2. Ligation attached a single-stranded oligonucleotide with a 12-nucleotide UMI and the SP2 primer to the cDNA 3' end. TCRdb reprocessed the UMI-ligation and nested PCR reads via MiXCR and lists one record per CDR3 protein. The sample consists of just over 80,000 distinct CDR3 sequences, about 10% of them appearing once. This TCR came from a human donor in good health. The specimen sequenced was naive CD8+ T cells from blood.

CDR3 DNA: TGTGCCAGCAGTTTCGGCAGGTACAATGAGCAGTTCTTC. Protein: CASSFGRYNEQFF. The rearrangement uses TRBV12-3 or TRBV12-4 and TRBJ2-1; no firm D call. The CDR3 consists of 13 residues. The V end lost 3 bases, the J end lost 4 bases, and 7 bases lay between the germline ends.